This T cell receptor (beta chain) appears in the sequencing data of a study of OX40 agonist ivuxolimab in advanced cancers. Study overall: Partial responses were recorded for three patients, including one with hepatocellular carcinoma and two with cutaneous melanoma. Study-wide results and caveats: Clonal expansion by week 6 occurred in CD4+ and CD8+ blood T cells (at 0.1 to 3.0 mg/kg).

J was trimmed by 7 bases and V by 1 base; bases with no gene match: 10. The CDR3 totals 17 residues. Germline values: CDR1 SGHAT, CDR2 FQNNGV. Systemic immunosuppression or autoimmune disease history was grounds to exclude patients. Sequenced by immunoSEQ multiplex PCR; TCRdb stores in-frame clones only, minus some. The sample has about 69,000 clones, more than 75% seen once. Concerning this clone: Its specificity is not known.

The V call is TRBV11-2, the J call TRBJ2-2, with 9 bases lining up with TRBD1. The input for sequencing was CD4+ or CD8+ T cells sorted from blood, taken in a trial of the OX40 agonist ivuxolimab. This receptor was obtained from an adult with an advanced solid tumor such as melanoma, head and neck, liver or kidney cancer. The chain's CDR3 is CASSLVYGTGRIGELFF. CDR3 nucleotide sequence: TGTGCCAGCAGCTTAGTGTACGGGACAGGGCGGATCGGGGAGCTGTTTTTT.